This TCR beta chain is from a study of cytotoxic CD8 clonotypes in ibrutinib-treated CLL. Germline V CDR1 and CDR2: MDHEN, SYDVKM. The CDR3 consists of 15 residues. V shed 6 bases, J shed 2 bases, and the junction held 6 bases outside the gene matches. Produced via immunoSEQ multiplex PCR; TCRdb's table is partial and in-frame only. The sample yields hundreds of thousands of clones, about three quarters seen once. The sequencing used PBMCs, collected after 24 months of ibrutinib treatment. This chain uses TRBV28 with TRBJ2-1, with 8 bases identical to TRBD2. The clonotype originates from a human donor with chronic lymphocytic leukemia. The CDR3 is CASSSSSGPYNEQFF. The DNA of the CDR3 is TGTGCCAGCAGCTCATCTAGCGGGCCCTACAATGAGCAGTTCTTC.